What follows describes a single TCR beta chain. What it binds is not known. The data are from a study of beta chain features in type 1 diabetes. Overall study results and limits: Shorter TCRB CDR3s, moderately but significantly so, were found in Type 1 diabetes patients in all four CD4+ subsets. Any HLA effect on TCRB rearrangement was left unresolved by small sub-analyses. Highly expressing activated T cells could be over-counted with a cDNA template. The naive, central memory and Treg TCRB repertoires looked more alike in patients than they did in healthy donors.

The CDR3 runs to 12 residues. The V gene's germline CDR1 is SQVTM and CDR2 ANQGSEA. V lost 6 bases and J 4 bases, leaving 10 bases between the germline ends. The sequenced template was cDNA made from the entire isolated RNA. Using immunoSEQ multiplex PCR, the repertoire was profiled, and TCRdb retains in-frame clones only, with some absent. The repertoire holds around 150,000 clones, with about 9% as singletons. Sorting with CD45RO/CCR7/CD25/CD127/CD95/CD27 yielded naive, central memory, regulatory and stem-like memory CD4+ cells. The sequence was collected from a woman under 30 with type 1 diabetes. This chain connects TRBV29-1 to TRBJ2-1; perhaps TRBD1 as D (6 bases). Sequencing was performed on central memory CD4+ T cells from blood. The CDR3, as DNA: TGCAGCGTAACTGGACAGTACAATGAGCAGTTCTTC. Its protein product is CSVTGQYNEQFF.